This is a list of T cell receptor beta chains from one sample in a study of blood T cells in healthy people across ages. One entry per CDR3 protein, called by TCRdb with MiXCR from the 5' RACE reads. The sample lists about 900,000 distinct CDR3 sequences, about 48% seen once, with about an eighth in the top ten. Source material: blood. These receptors all come from a young man in good health. Each CDR3 is given with its conserved first and last residue. D genes are given only for firm matches. Expanded clones get a size class; other rows say once, few or many, or leave the size out.

>TRBJ2-3|15|few|TRBV28|TRBD1
TGTGCCAGCAGTCTACAGGGGAATGGGGGAGATACGCAGTATTTT
CASSLQGNGGDTQYF
>TRBJ2-3|14|-|TRBV29-1|-
TGCAGCGTTGCCGCGACAGCTAGCACAGATACGCAGTATTTT
CSVAATASTDTQYF
>TRBJ2-1|15|once|TRBV5-1|-
TGCGCCAGCAGCGGCGAACCCGGGGCTTACAATGAGCAGTTCTTC
CASSGEPGAYNEQFF
>TRBJ2-7|16|many|TRBV3-1|-
TGTGCCAGCAGCCATTCAGGAGGCAGGCTGACCTACGAGCAGTACTTC
CASSHSGGRLTYEQYF
>TRBJ1-2|12|-|TRBV29-1|-
TGCAGCGTTGAGCCCCAGGAGTATGGCTACACCTTC
CSVEPQEYGYTF
>TRBJ2-7|15|few|TRBV10-3|-
TGTGCCATCAGTGGCGTGGCTTCTAGCTCCTACGAGCAGTACTTC
CAISGVASSSYEQYF
>TRBJ1-5|15|-|TRBV6-5|-
TGTGCCAGCAGTTACACAACGGGGGTCAATCAGCCCCAGCATTTT
CASSYTTGVNQPQHF
>TRBJ2-7|14|-|TRBV5-1|-
TGCGCCAGCACTCCTGGGGGTCAATCCTACGAGCAGTACTTC
CASTPGGQSYEQYF
>TRBJ2-2|13|-|TRBV28|-
TGTGCCAGCAGTCCCTTGCGCACCGGGGAGCTGTTTTTT
CASSPLRTGELFF
>TRBJ1-4|14|few|TRBV20-1|-
TGCAGTGCTCCAGAGATACAGGGTCAGAAAAAACTGTTTTTT
CSAPEIQGQKKLFF
>TRBJ2-7|13|once|TRBV29-1|-
TGCAGCGTTGGAGCAGGGTTTCACTACGAGCAGTACTTC
CSVGAGFHYEQYF
>TRBJ1-6|12|-|TRBV6-5|-
TGTGCCAGCAGTTACGGGGGGGGACCCCTCCACTTT
CASSYGGGPLHF
>TRBJ1-3|14|-|TRBV15|-
TGTGCCACCAGCAGAGTAATTTCTGGAAACACCATATATTTT
CATSRVISGNTIYF
>TRBJ1-1|15|few|TRBV6-2/TRBV6-3|-
TGTGCCAGCAGTCGAACGGGACTCTTGAACACTGAAGCTTTCTTT
CASSRTGLLNTEAFF
>TRBJ2-1|17|few|TRBV9|-
TGTGCCAGCAGCGTACAGACGAAACAAATAACCTACAATGAGCAGTTCTTC
CASSVQTKQITYNEQFF
>TRBJ1-5|14|-|TRBV18|-
TGTGCCAGCTCCCCCGGGGTTAGCAATCAGCCCCAGCATTTT
CASSPGVSNQPQHF
>TRBJ2-7|12|few|TRBV12-5|-
TGTGCTAGTGGTTTGTTTCCGCGGGGTGTGTACTTC
CASGLFPRGVYF
>TRBJ2-7|14|many|TRBV12-3/TRBV12-4|-
TGTGCCAGCAGTTTTGGGGGGAGGTCCTACGAGCAGTACTTC
CASSFGGRSYEQYF
>TRBJ2-5|13|-|TRBV5-1|-
TGCGCCAGCAGCCCATGGTTAGGGGAGACCCAGTACTTC
CASSPWLGETQYF
>TRBJ2-1|16|-|TRBV14|-
TGTGCCAGCAGCCAAGAATACGGGATCGCCTACAATGAGCAGTTCTTC
CASSQEYGIAYNEQFF
>TRBJ2-2|14|few|TRBV7-8|TRBD1
TGTGCCAGCAGCGCCTCCGGGACAGGGGTCCAGCTGTTTTTT
CASSASGTGVQLFF
>TRBJ1-1|12|few|TRBV11-2|-
TGTGCCAGCAGCACGACAAACACTGAAGCTTTCTTT
CASSTTNTEAFF
>TRBJ2-2|16|-|TRBV27|TRBD2
TGTGCCAGCAGTTTGGAGCGGGGGGGCCGGACCGGGGAGCTGTTTTTT
CASSLERGGRTGELFF
>TRBJ2-5|14|-|TRBV7-2|-
TGTGCCAGCAGCTTAGGGTCAGTAAGGGAGACCCAGTACTTC
CASSLGSVRETQYF
>TRBJ2-7|14|few|TRBV27|TRBD1
TGTGCCAGCAGTTTGGGACAGGGTTTGTTCGAGCAGTACTTC
CASSLGQGLFEQYF
>TRBJ1-5|14|-|TRBV7-9|-
TGTGCCACATCACAGGGAAAAAGCACTCAGCCCCAGCATTTT
CATSQGKSTQPQHF
>TRBJ1-1|13|-|TRBV11-3|-
TGTGCCAGCAGCTTAGGTTGGAACACTGAAGCTTTCTTT
CASSLGWNTEAFF
>TRBJ2-7|14|few|TRBV7-2|TRBD1
TGTGCCAGCACCCCGGACAGGGAATCCTACGAGCAGTACTTC
CASTPDRESYEQYF
>TRBJ2-7|13|few|TRBV7-9|-
TGTGCCAGCAGCTTCTCCCACTCCTACGAGCAGTACTTC
CASSFSHSYEQYF
>TRBJ1-2|13|-|TRBV29-1|-
TGCAGCGTTTGGGCGGAATCTAACTATGGCTACACCTTC
CSVWAESNYGYTF
>TRBJ1-2|15|few|TRBV7-2|-
TGTGCCAGCACCATCGACAGACAAAAGATGTATGGCTACACCTTC
CASTIDRQKMYGYTF
>TRBJ2-7|12|few|TRBV29-1|-
TGCAGCGTTGGACTTAGCTCCTACGAGCAGTACTTC
CSVGLSSYEQYF
>TRBJ2-1|14|many|TRBV9|-
TGTGCCAGCAGCGTAGGGACTGTACACAATGAGCAGTTCTTC
CASSVGTVHNEQFF
>TRBJ2-3|17|once|TRBV5-1|TRBD2
TGCGCCGGCAGCCTCGACGGGGGGTCCCTAGCGGGCGATACGCAGTATTTT
CAGSLDGGSLAGDTQYF
>TRBJ1-3|14|-|TRBV10-3|-
TGTGCCATCAGCTTTACAGGGACTGGAAACACCATATATTTT
CAISFTGTGNTIYF
>TRBJ1-2|13|-|TRBV10-3|TRBD1
TGTGTCGCGGGACAGAGCTCTAACTATGGCTACACCTTC
CVAGQSSNYGYTF
>TRBJ2-7|14|-|TRBV5-4|-
TGTGCCAGCAGCCTTTGGGCAGGGTTCGACGAGCAGTACTTC
CASSLWAGFDEQYF
>TRBJ2-5|11|-|TRBV28|-
TGTGCCAGCAGGATGGCGGAGACCCAGTACTTC
CASRMAETQYF
>TRBJ2-7|13|-|TRBV21-1|-
TGTGCCAGCAGCCAGACAGGGGTGAACGAGCAGTACTTC
CASSQTGVNEQYF
>TRBJ2-7|15|once|TRBV6-5|TRBD1
TGTGCCAGCAGTCCCGACAGGGTGGTATCCTACGAGCAGTACTTC
CASSPDRVVSYEQYF
>TRBJ1-2|15|many|TRBV5-5|-
TGTGCCAGCCTGAGTCCTGAGGGGATAGCGGATGGCTACACCTTC
CASLSPEGIADGYTF
>TRBJ1-2|14|-|TRBV20-1|TRBD1
TGCAGTGCTAGAGGTAGACAGGGTCACTATGACTACACCTTC
CSARGRQGHYDYTF
>TRBJ1-4|10|-|TRBV12-3/TRBV12-4|-
TGTGCCAGCAGATCCCGGGAACTGTTTTTT
CASRSRELFF
>TRBJ2-7|11|-|TRBV3-1|-
TGTGCCAGCAGCCAAAGCCTCGAGCAGTACTTC
CASSQSLEQYF
>TRBJ2-7|13|-|TRBV20-1|-
TGCAGTGCGAGGCAGGAACTCTCCTACGAGCAGTACTTC
CSARQELSYEQYF
>TRBJ1-1|14|few|TRBV6-6|-
TGTGCCAGCAGTTACTCGAATATGAACACTGAAGCTTTCTTT
CASSYSNMNTEAFF
>TRBJ1-2|15|-|TRBV12-3/TRBV12-4|-
TGTGCCAGTGGCAGACATGGCAGCGCGAACTATGGCTACACCTTC
CASGRHGSANYGYTF
>TRBJ2-3|16|-|TRBV11-2|-
TGTGCCAGCAGCTCGGGGACTGGGGCTAGCACAGATACGCAGTATTTT
CASSSGTGASTDTQYF
>TRBJ2-7|14|-|TRBV4-1|TRBD2
TGCGCCAGCAGCCAAGAAGGACTAGCGCGGGAGCAGTACTTC
CASSQEGLAREQYF
>TRBJ1-2|16|few|TRBV4-2|-
TGTGCCAGCAGCCAAGATCACGGGGGGGTGAGCTATGGCTACACCTTC
CASSQDHGGVSYGYTF
>TRBJ1-2|13|few|TRBV27|-
TGTGCCAGCAGTTTCCGGGAATCAAATGGCTACACCTTC
CASSFRESNGYTF
>TRBJ1-6|15|-|TRBV20-1|-
TGCAGTGCTAGTTTTTCCGGGACGGGGAATTCACCCCTCCACTTT
CSASFSGTGNSPLHF
>TRBJ2-7|16|few|TRBV7-2|TRBD2
TGTGCCAGCAGCTACCGCGCTAGCGGGAGAGAATCCGAGCAGTACTTC
CASSYRASGRESEQYF
>TRBJ2-3|16|-|TRBV11-3|-
TGTGCCAGCAGCTTACCATGGGGGGTTGTAAGTGATACGCAGTATTTT
CASSLPWGVVSDTQYF
>TRBJ2-5|14|many|TRBV29-1|-
TGCAGCGTGGCCTCCGGGACGGCAACAGAGACCCAGTACTTC
CSVASGTATETQYF
>TRBJ2-3|14|few|TRBV20-1|-
TGCAGTGCTAGAGAAAGGCTCTACACAGATACGCAGTATTTT
CSARERLYTDTQYF
>TRBJ1-5|19|-|TRBV2|-
TGTGCCAGCAGTGAATCTGGAGGTTGGGGTGTCCGTGGCAATCAGCCCCAGCATTTT
CASSESGGWGVRGNQPQHF
>TRBJ2-5|15|-|TRBV10-3|TRBD1
TGTGCCATCAGCCCCGGGACAGGGTACCAAGAGACCCAGTACTTC
CAISPGTGYQETQYF